This TCR beta chain came from a study of siplizumab effects on memory and regulatory T cells. Study-level results: Proliferating Tregs taken from siplizumab cultures were not shown to have a confirmed suppressive function. On average, less than 75% of mappable alloreactive CD4+ clones were Treg-derived under siplizumab, against 25% to 30% in controls. The study found naive T cells seemingly more diverse than memory cells and seemingly major alloresponse contributors.

Profiling relied on immunoSEQ multiplex PCR, and the TCRdb table lists in-frame clones only, not all of them. The sample carries approximately 100,000 clones, roughly 94% recorded once. The germline CDR1 and CDR2 sequences are SGHTA and FQGTGA. Trimming cost V 4 bases and J 5 bases; bases outside gene matches: 2. The CDR3 consists of 13 residues. Concerning this clone itself: Its antigen is undetermined.

The TCR comes from a human donor in good health. The chain couples TRBV7-3 to TRBJ2-5; 9 positions agree with TRBD1. The sample was non-Treg CD4+ T cells sorted from blood. CDR3: CASSSGQGETQYF. The CDR3 DNA follows: TGTGCCAGCAGCTCCGGACAGGGGGAGACCCAGTACTTC.